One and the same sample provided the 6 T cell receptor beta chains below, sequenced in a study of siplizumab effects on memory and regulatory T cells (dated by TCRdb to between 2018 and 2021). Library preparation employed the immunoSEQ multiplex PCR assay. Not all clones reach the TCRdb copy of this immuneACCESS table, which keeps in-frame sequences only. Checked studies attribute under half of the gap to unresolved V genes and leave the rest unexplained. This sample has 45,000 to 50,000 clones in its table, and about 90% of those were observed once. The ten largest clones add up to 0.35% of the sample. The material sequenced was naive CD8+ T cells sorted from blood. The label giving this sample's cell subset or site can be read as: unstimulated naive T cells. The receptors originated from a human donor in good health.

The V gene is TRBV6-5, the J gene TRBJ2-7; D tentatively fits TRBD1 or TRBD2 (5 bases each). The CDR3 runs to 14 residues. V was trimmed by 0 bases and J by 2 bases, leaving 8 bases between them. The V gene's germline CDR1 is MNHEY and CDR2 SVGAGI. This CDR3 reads CASSYSGAAYEQYF. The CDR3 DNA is TGTGCCAGCAGTTACTCCGGGGCAGCCTACGAGCAGTACTTC.

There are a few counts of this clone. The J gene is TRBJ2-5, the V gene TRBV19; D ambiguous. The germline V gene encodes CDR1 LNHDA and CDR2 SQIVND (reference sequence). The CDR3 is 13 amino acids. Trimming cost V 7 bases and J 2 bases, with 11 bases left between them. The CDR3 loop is CASKANMQETQYF. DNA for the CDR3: TGTGCCAGTAAGGCCAACATGCAAGAGACCCAGTACTTC.

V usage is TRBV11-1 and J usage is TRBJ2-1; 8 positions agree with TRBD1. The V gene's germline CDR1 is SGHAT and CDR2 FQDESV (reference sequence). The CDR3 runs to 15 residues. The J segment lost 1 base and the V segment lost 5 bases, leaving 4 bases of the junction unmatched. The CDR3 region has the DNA TGTGCCAGCAGCGCAGACAGGGGATCCTACAATGAGCAGTTCTTC. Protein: CASSADRGSYNEQFF.

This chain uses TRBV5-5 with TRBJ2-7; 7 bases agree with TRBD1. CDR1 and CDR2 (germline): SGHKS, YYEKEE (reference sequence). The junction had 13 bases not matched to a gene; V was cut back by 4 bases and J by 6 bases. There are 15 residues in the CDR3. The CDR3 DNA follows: TGTGCCAGCAGCCCGCCGGGACAGTCAGGGTCCGAGCAGTACTTC. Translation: CASSPPGQSGSEQYF.

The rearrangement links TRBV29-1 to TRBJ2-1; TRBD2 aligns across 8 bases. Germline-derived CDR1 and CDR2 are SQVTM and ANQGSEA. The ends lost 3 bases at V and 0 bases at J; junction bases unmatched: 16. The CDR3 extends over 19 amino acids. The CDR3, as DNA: TGCAGCGTTGATCGACATGGAGCGGGGGCCTTGAGCTCCTACAATGAGCAGTTCTTC. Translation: CSVDRHGAGALSSYNEQFF.

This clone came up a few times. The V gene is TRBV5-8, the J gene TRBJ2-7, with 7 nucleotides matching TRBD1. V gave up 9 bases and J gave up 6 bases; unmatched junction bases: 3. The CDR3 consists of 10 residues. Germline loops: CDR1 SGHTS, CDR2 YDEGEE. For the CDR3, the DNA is TGTGCCACCTACAGGGGCGAGCAGTACTTC. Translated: CATYRGEQYF.